This T cell receptor (beta chain) comes out of a study of response to subunit inactivated influenza vaccine. TCRdb re-called the RT-PCR reads through MiXCR, storing one row per CDR3 protein. The sample lists 600,000 to 850,000 distinct CDR3 sequences, 14% occurring once. This TCR was recovered from a man in his fifties or sixties who received an inactivated influenza vaccine. The sample was PBMCs from blood, taken around 14 days before vaccination.

For the CDR3, the DNA is TGTGCCAGCAGCCCGAGTGCCACTGAAGCTTTCTTT. Amino acid sequence: CASSPSATEAFF. This chain uses TRBV7-9 with TRBJ1-1; D not certain. This CDR3 region has 12 residues. Germline assignment: CDR1 SEHNR and CDR2 FQNEAQ (reference sequence). V gave up 5 bases and J gave up 4 bases, with 8 bases separating them.